A selection of T cell receptor beta chains follows, all from one sample in a study of blood T cell repertoires in COVID-19. Profiled with immunoSEQ multiplex PCR; TCRdb holds only in-frame clones, not every one. The repertoire consists of 60,000 to 70,000 clones, with roughly 82% occurring once and the leading ten covering about 38%. Sequencing was performed on peripheral blood. The source is a human donor in a cohort sampled during active COVID-19. Both conserved end residues are trimmed from each CDR3.

j_call: TRBJ1-1
v_call: TRBV29-1
cdr3_aa: SVLEMNTEAF

j_call: TRBJ1-5
v_call: TRBV11-2
cdr3_aa: ASSFADSNQPQH

j_call: TRBJ2-7
v_call: TRBV18
cdr3_aa: ASSPTTGAISYEQY

j_call: TRBJ2-3
v_call: TRBV7-3
cdr3_aa: ASSHRGDLSTDTQY

j_call: TRBJ1-5
v_call: TRBV27
cdr3_aa: ASSLVMGAGQPQH

j_call: TRBJ1-6
v_call: TRBV5-1
cdr3_aa: ASSLESRESPLH

j_call: TRBJ1-3
v_call: TRBV7-2
cdr3_aa: ASSSLANTIY

j_call: TRBJ2-1
v_call: TRBV11-2
cdr3_aa: ASSLERGAYNEQF

j_call: TRBJ2-7
v_call: TRBV5-1
cdr3_aa: ASRGGPGAQYEQY

j_call: TRBJ2-1
v_call: TRBV4-1
cdr3_aa: ASSNLRRGAGDEQF

j_call: TRBJ2-1
v_call: TRBV3-1/TRBV3-2
cdr3_aa: ASSQGINWRGNEQF

j_call: TRBJ2-7
v_call: TRBV5-4
cdr3_aa: ASRRQGQYEQY

j_call: TRBJ2-2
v_call: TRBV7-9
cdr3_aa: ASSLAWELALTGELF

j_call: TRBJ1-6
v_call: TRBV27
cdr3_aa: ASRTGSSYNSPLH

j_call: TRBJ1-1
v_call: TRBV9
cdr3_aa: ASSARQGLNTEAF